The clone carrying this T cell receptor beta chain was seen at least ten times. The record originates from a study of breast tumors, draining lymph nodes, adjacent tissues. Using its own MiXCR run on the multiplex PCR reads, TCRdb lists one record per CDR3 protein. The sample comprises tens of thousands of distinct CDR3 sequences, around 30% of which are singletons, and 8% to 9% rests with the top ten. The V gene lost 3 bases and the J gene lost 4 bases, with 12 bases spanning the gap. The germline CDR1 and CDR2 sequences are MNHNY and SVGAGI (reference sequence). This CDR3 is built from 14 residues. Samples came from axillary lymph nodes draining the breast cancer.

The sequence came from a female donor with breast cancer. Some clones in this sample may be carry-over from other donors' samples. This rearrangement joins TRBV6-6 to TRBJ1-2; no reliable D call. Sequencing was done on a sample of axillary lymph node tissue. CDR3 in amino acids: CASSYQEMFYGYTF. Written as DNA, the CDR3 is TGTGCCAGCAGTTATCAGGAGATGTTCTATGGCTACACCTTC.